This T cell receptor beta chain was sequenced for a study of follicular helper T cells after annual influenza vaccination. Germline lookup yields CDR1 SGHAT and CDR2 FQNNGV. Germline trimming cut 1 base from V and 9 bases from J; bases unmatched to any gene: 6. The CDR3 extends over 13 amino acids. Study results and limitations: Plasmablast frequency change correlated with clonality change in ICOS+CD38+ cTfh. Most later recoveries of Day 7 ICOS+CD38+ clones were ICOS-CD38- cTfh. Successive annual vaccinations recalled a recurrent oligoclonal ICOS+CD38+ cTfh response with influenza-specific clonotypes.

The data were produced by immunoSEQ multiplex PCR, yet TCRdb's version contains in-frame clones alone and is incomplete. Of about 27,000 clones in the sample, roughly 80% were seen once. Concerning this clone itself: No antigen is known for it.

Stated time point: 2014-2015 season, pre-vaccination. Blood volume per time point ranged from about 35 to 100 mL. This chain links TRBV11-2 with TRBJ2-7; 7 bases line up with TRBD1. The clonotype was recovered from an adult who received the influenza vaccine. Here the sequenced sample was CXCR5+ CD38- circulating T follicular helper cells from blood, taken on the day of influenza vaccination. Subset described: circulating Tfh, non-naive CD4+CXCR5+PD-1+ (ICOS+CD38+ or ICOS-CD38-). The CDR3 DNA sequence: TGTGCCAGCAGCTTAGGACAGGGTAGGTGGCAGTACTTC. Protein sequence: CASSLGQGRWQYF.